A selection of T cell receptor beta chains follows, all from one sample in a study of cytomegalovirus exposure and HLA in healthy donors. Method: immunoSEQ multiplex PCR; TCRdb's copy keeps in-frame clones and lacks some. Of about 240,000 clones listed, approximately 81% are singletons. Material: PBMCs. These receptors were obtained from an older woman in good health and CMV-seropositive. Each CDR3 is given with its conserved first and last residue.

TRBJ2-2	TRBV9	17	CASSVGGKGLGTGELFF
TRBJ1-1	TRBV18	13	CASSPGVNTEAFF
TRBJ2-6	TRBV21-1	19	CASSKVRNSPLSGANVLTF
TRBJ2-3	TRBV5-4	14	CASGSGGYTDTQYF
TRBJ2-1	TRBV5-4	14	CASSVPSSYNEQFF
TRBJ2-7	TRBV27	14	CASGLTGVTYEQYF
TRBJ2-3	TRBV19	14	CASSIGLASDTQYF
TRBJ1-1	TRBV7-9	15	CASSFSSQRNTEAFF
TRBJ2-5	TRBV29-1	11	CSVGQGETQYF
TRBJ2-7	TRBV5-1	15	CASSRRDSSSYEQYF
TRBJ1-5	TRBV19	15	CASGGGEGRNQPQHF
TRBJ1-2	TRBV7-9	13	CASSLAGGQSYTF
TRBJ1-2	TRBV10-3	15	CAISAWDRGIYGYTF
TRBJ2-2	TRBV7-9	16	CASSVTTSANTGELFF
TRBJ1-1	TRBV2	13	CASRTGWNTEAFF
TRBJ2-1	TRBV5-1	17	CASSLSWGLNSYNEQFF
TRBJ2-1	TRBV9	14	CASSVSTAYNEQFF
TRBJ2-5	TRBV5-4	15	CASSLVGTGKETQYF
TRBJ2-3	TRBV9	15	CASSVGGSPYHTQYF
TRBJ1-3	TRBV5-6	15	CASSIYGLSGNTIYF
TRBJ2-7	TRBV2	15	CASSGHKRGPYEQYF
TRBJ1-2	TRBV5-1	14	CASSPLETGSGYTF
TRBJ2-7	TRBV28	14	CASSLMSNSYEQYF
TRBJ1-1	TRBV11-2	15	CASSLDPGTFTEAFF
TRBJ2-2	TRBV5-1	15	CASKPEGRGTGELFF
TRBJ2-5	TRBV9	16	CASSVGALAGEETQYF
TRBJ2-3	TRBV9	17	CASSVGTGGRGTDTQYF
TRBJ2-3	TRBV9	16	CASSVTSGRMADTQYF
TRBJ2-1	TRBV29-1	14	CSVYRVSSYNEQFF
TRBJ2-5	TRBV18	13	CASSPPVQETQYF
TRBJ2-7	TRBV6-1	15	CASSASGTLGYEQYF
TRBJ2-1	TRBV7-3	15	CASSYSGEGWDEQFF
TRBJ2-7	TRBV7-2	16	CASSLAAGSLTYEQYF
TRBJ2-1	TRBV19	16	CASSMGLRRAHNEQFF
TRBJ2-3	TRBV19	15	CASQTLGGGPDTQYF
TRBJ2-7	TRBV4-2	15	CASSQALAAGYEQYF
TRBJ2-5	TRBV6-5	13	CASKFRGGQTQYF
TRBJ1-5	TRBV7-2	15	CASSLTGEWNQPQHF
TRBJ2-5	TRBV19	14	CASSIGGPQETQYF
TRBJ2-3	TRBV2	15	CASSEEGLSTDTQYF
TRBJ1-1	TRBV6-5	14	CASSYLNLNTEAFF
TRBJ1-5	TRBV2	12	CASSAGNQPQHF